This passage covers 10 T cell receptor beta chains from one sample sequenced in a study of T cell responses to AZD1222 COVID-19 vaccine. Profiling relied on immunoSEQ multiplex PCR, and the TCRdb table lists in-frame clones only, not all of them. The data show some 150,000 clones, 87% seen once. The source material was peripheral blood, sampled 28 days after the second AZD1222 dose. The source is an adult who received the AZD1222 COVID-19 vaccine.

The V and J genes are TRBV5-4 and TRBJ2-3, with a tentative D call TRBD2 (6 bases). There are 15 residues in the CDR3. V lost 4 bases and J 4 bases, leaving 16 bases between the germline ends. Germline assignment: CDR1 SGHNT and CDR2 YYREEE (reference sequence). The CDR3 region has the DNA TGTGCCAGCAGCGTCGGGGGAGCAGGAGCAGATACGCAGTATTTT. Its protein is CASSVGGAGADTQYF.

This sequence joins TRBV7-9 and TRBJ1-4; 7 bases are shared with TRBD1. Germline-derived CDR1 and CDR2 are SEHNR and FQNEAQ (reference sequence). The CDR3 length is 16 residues. The trim removed 5 bases at V and 7 bases at J, leaving 13 bases unmatched. Here the CDR3 DNA reads TGTGCCAGCAGCGAAGGCAGGACAGGAGGTCGTGAAAAACTGTTTTTT. Protein: CASSEGRTGGREKLFF.

The chain links TRBV2 to TRBJ2-5; D gene unclear. V was trimmed by 7 bases and J by 5 bases, leaving 11 bases between them. The CDR3 is 12 amino acids. Germline V gene sequence: CDR1 SNHLY, CDR2 FYNNEI. CDR3 residues: CASKVGSETQYF. CDR3 nucleotide sequence: TGTGCCAGCAAGGTGGGCAGTGAGACCCAGTACTTC.

The chain joins TRBV4-3 to TRBJ1-1, with D maybe TRBD1 (5 bases). The germline V gene has CDR1 LGHNA and CDR2 YSLEER. The CDR3 is 15 amino acids. The ends were cut back, 0 bases at V and 7 bases at J, with 15 bases in the middle. Written as DNA, the CDR3 is TGCGCCAGCAGCCAAGAACGGGGGTGGAGGGGTGAAGCTTTCTTT. This encodes CASSQERGWRGEAFF.

The CDR3 nucleotides are TGTGCCAGCAGTGAAGGGGGAGGGCAGAGAGTTGAGCAGTTCTTC. This translates into CASSEGGGQRVEQFF. The chain has TRBV2 and TRBJ2-1; 7 bases fit TRBD2. Germline V CDR1 and CDR2: SNHLY, FYNNEI. V lost 1 base, J lost 9 bases, and 9 bases stayed unmatched. CDR3 size: 15 residues.

The chain links TRBV5-1 to TRBJ1-1; weak D call: TRBD1 (5 bases). The CDR3 is 13 residues long. The germline gives CDR1 SGHRS, CDR2 YFSETQ. Trimming took off 0 bases at V and 6 bases at J, with 9 bases between the two ends. The CDR3 DNA sequence: TGCGCCAGCAGCTTGGCAGGGCTCCCTGAAGCTTTCTTT. Amino acid sequence: CASSLAGLPEAFF.

This clone appeared a single time. V and J are TRBV7-2 and TRBJ1-2; 8 positions agree with TRBD1. The CDR3 is made up of 13 amino acids. Germline V CDR1 and CDR2: SGHTA, FQGNSA. V shed 4 bases and J 7 bases; nucleotides not matched to a gene: 5. The CDR3 DNA sequence: TGTGCCAGCAGCTCCGGACAGGGTAGTGGCTACACCTTC. It encodes CASSSGQGSGYTF. Together with reference TRBV7-2 and TRBJ1-2, the CDR3 gives the full variable domain: GAGVSQSPSNKVTEKGKDVELRCDPISGHTALYWYRQSLGQGLEFLIYFQGNSAPDKSGLPSDRFSAERTGGSVSTLTIQRTQQEDSAVYLCASSSGQGSGYTFGSGTRLTVV.

The V gene is TRBV30, the J gene TRBJ1-2; no firm D call. The CDR3 is 11 amino acids. V lost 2 bases to trimming and J lost 7 bases, with 8 bases between them. The germline V gene encodes CDR1 GTSNPN and CDR2 SVGIG (reference sequence). In DNA form, the CDR3 reads TGTGCCTGGAGTAGACGTCTTGGCTACACCTTC. This codes for CAWSRRLGYTF.

This clone was found once. The chain uses TRBV3-1 (or the pseudogene TRBV3-2) and TRBJ1-5, with D maybe TRBD1 (5 bases). This CDR3 region has 15 residues. V lost 1 base, J lost 0 bases, and 7 bases lay in between. CDR1 is LGHDT, CDR2 YNNKEL, per germline (reference sequence). The CDR3 DNA reads TGTGCCAGCAGCCAAGGACAGATTAGCAATCAGCCCCAGCATTTT. Amino acids: CASSQGQISNQPQHF.

This chain uses TRBV6-5 with TRBJ2-5, with 7 bases aligning to TRBD2. V lost 8 bases, J lost 10 bases, and 16 bases stayed unmatched. The germline V gene has CDR1 MNHEY and CDR2 SVGAGI. The CDR3 consists of 14 residues. CDR3 bases: TGTGCCAGCCTTGAGGGACTACCCCTTCGTGACCAGTACTTC. Its protein product is CASLEGLPLRDQYF.